This T cell receptor (beta chain) was recorded in a study of tumor-infiltrating lymphocytes in primary liver carcinoma. Study overall: Patients included men and women of 30 to 69 years. Stage T1-T3 N0M0 and a size of roughly 4.2 to 11 cm characterized the tumors.

Unsorted bulk tissue (roughly 20-34 mg) underwent RNA and DNA co-extraction. The study sampled five separate regions from each tumor. Concerning this clonotype: Its antigen is unidentified. One junction end disagrees with the germline gene, perhaps due to a read error.

Total RNA (roughly 540 ng) served as template for TCR beta cDNA synthesis primed by a constant-region primer. Employing slightly modified ARM-PCR, three nested multiplex PCR rounds were run, and these gave rise to the TCR beta libraries. TRBV1-TRBV30 forward primers and a C-beta reverse primer were used in the first two PCR rounds, which each ran for approximately 10 cycles. TCRdb called the multiplex PCR reads again in MiXCR, with one record for every CDR3 protein. The data hold 110,000 or so distinct CDR3 sequences, with around 83% observed a single time. The CDR3 spans 17 residues. Per the germline V gene, CDR1 is MDHEN and CDR2 is SYDVKM. Findings of the study overall: Only about 8-25% of top clones spanned all five tumor regions.

The sequenced sample was liver tumor tissue from sampling region 3. Noted subset: tumor region T3, left-lateral pole. This chain joins TRBV28 and TRBJ1-6; 7 nucleotides match TRBD1. The source of this sequence is a middle-aged man with primary liver carcinoma and hepatitis B virus infection. The CDR3 region is CAISLDRMLSYNSPLHF. The CDR3 bases are TGTGCCATCAGTTTGGACAGGATGTTGTCCTATAATTCACCCCTCCACTTC.